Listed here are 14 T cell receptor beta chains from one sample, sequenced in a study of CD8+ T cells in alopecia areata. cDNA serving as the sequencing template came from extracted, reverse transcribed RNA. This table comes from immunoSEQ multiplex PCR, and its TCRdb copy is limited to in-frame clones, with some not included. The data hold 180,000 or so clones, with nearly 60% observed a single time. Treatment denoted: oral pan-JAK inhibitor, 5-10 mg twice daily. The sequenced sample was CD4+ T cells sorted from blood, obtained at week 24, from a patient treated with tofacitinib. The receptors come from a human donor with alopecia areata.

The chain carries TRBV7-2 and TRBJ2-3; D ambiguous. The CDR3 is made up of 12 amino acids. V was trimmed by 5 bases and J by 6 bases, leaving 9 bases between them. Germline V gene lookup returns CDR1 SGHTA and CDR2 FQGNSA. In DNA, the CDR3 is TGTGCCAGCAGCCTCCTCAGGGATACGCAGTATTTT. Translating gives CASSLLRDTQYF.

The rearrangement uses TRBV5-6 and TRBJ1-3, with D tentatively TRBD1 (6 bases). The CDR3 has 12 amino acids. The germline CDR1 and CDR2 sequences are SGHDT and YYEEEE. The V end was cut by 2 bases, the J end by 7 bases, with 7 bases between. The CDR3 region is CASSFQGNTIYF. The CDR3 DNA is TGTGCCAGCAGCTTCCAGGGGAACACCATATATTTT.

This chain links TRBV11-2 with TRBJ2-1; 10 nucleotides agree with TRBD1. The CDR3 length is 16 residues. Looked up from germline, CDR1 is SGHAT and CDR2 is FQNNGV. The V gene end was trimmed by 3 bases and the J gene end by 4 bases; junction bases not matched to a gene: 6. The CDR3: CASSLTPGQGYNEQFF. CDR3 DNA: TGTGCCAGCAGCTTGACTCCGGGACAGGGGTACAATGAGCAGTTCTTC.

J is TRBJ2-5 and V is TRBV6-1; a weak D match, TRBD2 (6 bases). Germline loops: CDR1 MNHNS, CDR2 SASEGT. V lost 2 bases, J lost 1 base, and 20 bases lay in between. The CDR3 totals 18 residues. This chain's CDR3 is CASSESWAGPPRQETQYF. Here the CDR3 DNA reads TGTGCCAGCAGTGAAAGTTGGGCGGGACCACCTCGCCAAGAGACCCAGTACTTC.

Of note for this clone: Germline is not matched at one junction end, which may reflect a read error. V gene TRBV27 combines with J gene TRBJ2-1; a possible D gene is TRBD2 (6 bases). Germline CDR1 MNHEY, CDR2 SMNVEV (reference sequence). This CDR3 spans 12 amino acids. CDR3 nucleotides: TGTGCCAGCAGACTAGCTAGCGCTAACCTCATCTTC. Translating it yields CASRLASANLIF.

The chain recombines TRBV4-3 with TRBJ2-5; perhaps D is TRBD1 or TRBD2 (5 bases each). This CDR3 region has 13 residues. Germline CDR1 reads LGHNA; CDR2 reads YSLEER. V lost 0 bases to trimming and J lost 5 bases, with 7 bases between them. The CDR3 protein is CASSQDWGETQYF. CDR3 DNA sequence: TGCGCCAGCAGCCAAGATTGGGGGGAGACCCAGTACTTC.

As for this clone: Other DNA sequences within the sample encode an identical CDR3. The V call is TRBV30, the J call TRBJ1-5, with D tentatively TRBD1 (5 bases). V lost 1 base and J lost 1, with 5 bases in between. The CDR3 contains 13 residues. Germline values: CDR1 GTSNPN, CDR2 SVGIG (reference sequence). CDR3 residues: CAWSGQSNQPQHF. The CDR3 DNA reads TGTGCCTGGAGTGGACAGAGCAATCAGCCCCAGCATTTT.

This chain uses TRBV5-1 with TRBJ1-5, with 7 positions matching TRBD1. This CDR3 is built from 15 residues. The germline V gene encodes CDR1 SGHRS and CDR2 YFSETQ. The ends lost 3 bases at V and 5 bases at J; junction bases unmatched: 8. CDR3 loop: CASSSRDRTHQPQHF. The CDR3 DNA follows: TGCGCCAGCAGCTCCCGGGACAGAACACATCAGCCCCAGCATTTT.

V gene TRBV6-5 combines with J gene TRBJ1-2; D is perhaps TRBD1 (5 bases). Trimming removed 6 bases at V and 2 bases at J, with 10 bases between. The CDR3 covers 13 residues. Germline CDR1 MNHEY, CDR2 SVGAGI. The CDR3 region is CASSRDPNYGYTF. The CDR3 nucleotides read TGTGCCAGCAGCCGGGACCCAAACTATGGCTACACCTTC.

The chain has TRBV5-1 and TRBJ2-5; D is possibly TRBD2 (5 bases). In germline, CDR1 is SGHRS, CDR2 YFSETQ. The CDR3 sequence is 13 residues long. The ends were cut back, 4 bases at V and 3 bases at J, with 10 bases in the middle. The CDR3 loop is CASSADSEETQYF. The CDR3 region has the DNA TGCGCCAGCAGCGCGGACTCAGAAGAGACCCAGTACTTC.

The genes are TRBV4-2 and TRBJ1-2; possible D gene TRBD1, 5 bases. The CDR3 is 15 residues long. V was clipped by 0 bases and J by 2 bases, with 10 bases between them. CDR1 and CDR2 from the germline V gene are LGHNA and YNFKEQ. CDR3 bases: TGTGCCAGCAGCCAAGATGCTCGGGGGAACTATGGCTACACCTTC. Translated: CASSQDARGNYGYTF.

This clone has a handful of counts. This CDR3 reads CASSRDRGSSDTQYF. CDR3 sequence (DNA): TGTGCCAGCAGTAGGGACAGGGGGTCATCAGATACGCAGTATTTT. The gene calls are TRBV27 and TRBJ2-3; 11 bases agree with TRBD1. Trimming at V came to 5 bases and at J to 4 bases, leaving 5 bases not matched to a gene. The CDR3 consists of 15 residues. The germline gives CDR1 MNHEY, CDR2 SMNVEV (reference sequence).

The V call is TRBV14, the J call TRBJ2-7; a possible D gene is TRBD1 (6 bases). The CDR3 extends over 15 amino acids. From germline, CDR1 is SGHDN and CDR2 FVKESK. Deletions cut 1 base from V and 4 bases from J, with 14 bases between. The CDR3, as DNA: TGTGCCAGCAGCCAAGTGGACAGCCCCCCATACGAGCAGTACTTC. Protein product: CASSQVDSPPYEQYF.

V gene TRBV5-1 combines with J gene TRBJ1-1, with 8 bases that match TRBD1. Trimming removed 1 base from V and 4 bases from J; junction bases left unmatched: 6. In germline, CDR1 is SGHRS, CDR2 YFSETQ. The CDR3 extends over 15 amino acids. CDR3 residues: CASSLFQGASTEAFF. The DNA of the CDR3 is TGCGCCAGCAGCTTGTTTCAGGGGGCGAGCACTGAAGCTTTCTTT.